This T cell receptor beta chain was sequenced during a study of T cell changes during pregnancy in multiple sclerosis. Clones were sequenced by immunoSEQ multiplex PCR, and TCRdb holds only the in-frame ones, with some missing. The repertoire includes approximately 40,000 clones, about 89% of them detected once, and roughly 12% sits in the top ten. Trimming took 0 bases from V and 3 from J, leaving 11 bases between them. CDR1 LGHNA and CDR2 YSLEER come from the germline V gene. The CDR3 has 15 residues. The origin of this receptor is a female donor with multiple sclerosis, enrolled in a pregnancy study. The J gene is TRBJ1-1, the V gene TRBV4-3; no reliable D call. The sample consisted of CD8+ T cells from peripheral blood mononuclear cells, taken in the third trimester of pregnancy. The chain's CDR3 is CASSQETYRDTEAFF. The CDR3 DNA sequence: TGCGCCAGCAGCCAAGAAACCTATCGAGACACTGAAGCTTTCTTT.